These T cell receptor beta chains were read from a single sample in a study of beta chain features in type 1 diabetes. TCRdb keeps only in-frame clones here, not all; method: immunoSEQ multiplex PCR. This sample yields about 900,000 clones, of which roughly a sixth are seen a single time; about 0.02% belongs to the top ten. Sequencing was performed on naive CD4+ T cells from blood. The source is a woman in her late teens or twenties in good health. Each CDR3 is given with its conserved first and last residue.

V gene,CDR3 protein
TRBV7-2,CASSQRQHQPQHF
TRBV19,CASSLYRGPGELFF
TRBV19,CASSIIGGVKNIQYF
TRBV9,CASSDYSDGGKFTDTQYF
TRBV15,CATSRDKGAAYEQYF
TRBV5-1,CASSLPGRIYGYTF
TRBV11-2,CASSTRLGFANEQFF
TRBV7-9,CASSPDLPTYEQYF
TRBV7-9,CASSSHGSEYNEQFF
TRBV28,CASRDPPDTQYF
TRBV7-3,CASSLERVGDTQYF
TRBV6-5,CAISERTQETQYF
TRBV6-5,CASRIGLAGGGTQYF
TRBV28,CASIPWGGAGNEQFF
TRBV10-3,CAIKGYNEQFF
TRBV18,CASTPTSSYNEQFF
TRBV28,CASRGSGRAGYEQYF
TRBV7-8,CASSLVGGDTGELFF
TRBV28,CASSLVDRVGEKLFF
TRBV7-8,CASSLLYEAFF
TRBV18,CASSLETDDRVYGYTF
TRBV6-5,CATLRGLESNQPQHF
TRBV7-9,CASSERRTFANTGELFF
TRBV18,CASSPLDNTGELFF
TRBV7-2,CASSGLAGATQYF
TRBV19,CASSRDRATRGETQYF
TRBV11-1,CASSSSTLAGGSYEQYF
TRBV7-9,CASSLGGLVIYNEQFF
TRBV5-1,CASSLLGAPNEKLFF
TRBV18,CASSRTEMNTEAFF
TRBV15,CATSRGANLNTEAFF
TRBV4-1,CASSYFSPGQNPPGVSNEQFF
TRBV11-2,CASSPGLAGSKNIQYF
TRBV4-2,CASSPARPNGKNIQYF
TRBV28,CASSSPDREGSYEQYF
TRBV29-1,CSVATLAGVYTQYF
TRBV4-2,CASSQDLSRGDQPQHF
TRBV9,CASSGTGLETQYF
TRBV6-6,CASSYSKQWNEKLFF
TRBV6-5,CASSYSGEGETQYF
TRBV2,CASSVWLAGGPYEQYF
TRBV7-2,CASSLASGAEYF
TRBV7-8,CASSRGRANYGYTF
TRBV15,CATSGWPHGRYPGANVLTF
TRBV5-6,CASSSSGSSDTQYF
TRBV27,CASSLQPRSGANVLTF
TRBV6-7,CASSRPTGANTGELFF
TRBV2,CASSANGYEQYF
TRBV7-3,CASSLRLAGDSRETQYF
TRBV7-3,CASSSPEETSPHNEQFF
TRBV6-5,CASSYSNLRTSKAFF
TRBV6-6,CASSYGRGETEAFF
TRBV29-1,CSVRVRQYQETQYF
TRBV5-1,CASSLDGRVYFF
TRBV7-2,CASSLSSGTLAGELFF
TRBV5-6,CASSLGQISTEAFF
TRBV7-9,CASSLLWRPTSSGANVLTF
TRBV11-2,CASSFLTSGIQETQYF
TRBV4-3,CASSQDLAERNEKLFF